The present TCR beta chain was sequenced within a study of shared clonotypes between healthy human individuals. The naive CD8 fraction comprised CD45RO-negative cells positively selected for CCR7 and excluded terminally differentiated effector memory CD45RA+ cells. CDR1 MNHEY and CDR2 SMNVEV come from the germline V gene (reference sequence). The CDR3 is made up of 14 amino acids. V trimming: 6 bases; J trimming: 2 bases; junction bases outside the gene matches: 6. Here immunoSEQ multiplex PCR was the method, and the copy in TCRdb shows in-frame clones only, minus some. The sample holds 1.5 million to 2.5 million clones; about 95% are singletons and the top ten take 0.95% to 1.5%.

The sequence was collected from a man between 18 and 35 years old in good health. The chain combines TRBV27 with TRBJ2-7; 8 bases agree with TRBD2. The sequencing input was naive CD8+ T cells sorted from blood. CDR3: CASSPFGGAYEQYF. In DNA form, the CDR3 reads TGTGCCAGCAGCCCCTTCGGGGGGGCCTACGAGCAGTACTTC.